This record concerns one T cell receptor beta chain sequence. Its antigen is unidentified. The validation cohort, a group of 120 subjects, included the donors and was separate from the approximately 660-subject first cohort. This record comes from a study of cytomegalovirus exposure and HLA in healthy donors. Findings and caveats of the study: According to a later analysis, TCR clusters from the first cohort tended to co-occur in the 120 or so validation repertoires. Reportedly, cytomegalovirus status was diagnosed with high sensitivity and specificity. For most TCR sequences rarity was the rule, although some public TCRs occurred in many donors.

Generated by immunoSEQ multiplex PCR, the TCRdb table keeps only in-frame clones and is missing some. The sample includes 130,000 or so clones, 85% seen only once; the top ten take under 2.5%. Germline V gene data show CDR1 as SEHNR and CDR2 as FQNEAQ (reference sequence). The length of the CDR3 is 17 residues. The J segment lost 0 bases and the V segment lost 2 bases, leaving 10 bases of the junction unmatched. Sequenced sample: PBMCs. The rearrangement links TRBV7-9 to TRBJ2-7, with 7 bases that match TRBD1. The clonotype comes from a woman aged 25 to 39 in good health and CMV-seronegative. CDR3 in amino acids: CASSLPLGQASSYEQYF. DNA for the CDR3: TGTGCCAGCAGCTTACCCCTCGGACAGGCTAGCTCCTACGAGCAGTACTTC.